This T cell receptor (beta chain) came from a study of blood T cells in healthy people across ages. Study-wide results and limits: For the donors, CMV status was unknown and possibly confounded expanded clonotype changes.

Germline V gene data show CDR1 as SNHLY and CDR2 as FYNNEI. This CDR3 is built from 15 residues. Trimming removed 9 bases at V and 5 bases at J, with 22 bases between. Alongside a J-beta primer mix, a sample-barcoded 5' primer served in a second PCR lasting about 7 to 12 cycles. Each cDNA was tagged by a template-switch adaptor containing 12 random nucleotides. TCRdb recomputed calls from the 5' RACE reads with MiXCR, one row per CDR3 protein. Counted here are 800,000 to 950,000 distinct CDR3 sequences, 35% to 40% occurring once; the ten biggest clones make up approximately 13%. Comment on this clonotype: Its matching antigen is unknown.

The gene calls are TRBV2 and TRBJ1-2; maybe TRBD1 (5 bases). Sequenced input: blood. This receptor was identified in a man in his late teens or twenties in good health. The CDR3 bases are TGTGCCAGTTCGTTGGGCAGGGACCCGTGGTATGGCTACACCTTC. This translates into CASSLGRDPWYGYTF.